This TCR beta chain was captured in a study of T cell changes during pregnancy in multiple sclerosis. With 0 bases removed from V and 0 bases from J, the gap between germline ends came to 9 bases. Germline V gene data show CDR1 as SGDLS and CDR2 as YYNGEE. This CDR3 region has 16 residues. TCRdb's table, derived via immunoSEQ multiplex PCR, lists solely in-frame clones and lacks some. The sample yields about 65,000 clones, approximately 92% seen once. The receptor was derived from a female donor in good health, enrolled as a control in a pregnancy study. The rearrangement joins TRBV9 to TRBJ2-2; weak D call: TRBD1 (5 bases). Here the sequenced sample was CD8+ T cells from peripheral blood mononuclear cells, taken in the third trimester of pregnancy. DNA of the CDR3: TGTGCCAGCAGCGTAGACAGGTTCGCGAACACCGGGGAGCTGTTTTTT. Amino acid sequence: CASSVDRFANTGELFF.